This T cell receptor (beta chain) was identified during a study of T cell repertoires in cytomegalovirus infection. About the research overall: Public TCR beta signatures were indicative of both CMV infection and a matching HLA type. Study outcomes and limitations: Carriers of CMV plus the relevant HLA were identified by cumulative public TCR beta family frequency. Within the response measured ex vivo, HLA-C-restricted CMV-specific TCR beta clonotypes were dominant.

A single record per CDR3 protein comes from TCRdb applying MiXCR to the reads. The sample lists some 920,000 distinct CDR3 sequences; about 33% were seen once. This clonotype has just a few counts. What it binds is not known. CDR1 SGHTA and CDR2 FQGNSA come from the germline V gene. V lost 4 bases to trimming and J lost 8 bases, with 17 bases between them. The CDR3 contains 14 residues. The receptor comes from a human donor in good health (CMV status not recorded). Some clones in this sample may be carry-over from other donors' samples. V usage is TRBV7-2 and J usage is TRBJ1-2, with TRBD1 as a possible D gene (6 bases). The sample in question was cultured CD8+ T cells from PBMCs, obtained from culture after CMV antigen stimulation. The CDR3 reads CASSSTYGGGGYTF. The CDR3 DNA sequence: TGTGCCAGCAGCTCAACTTATGGAGGGGGGGGCTACACCTTC.